This T cell receptor (beta chain) derives from a study of T cells after yellow fever vaccination. CDR1 is GTSNPN and CDR2 is SVGIG in the germline V gene (reference sequence). V lost 1 base, J lost 8 bases, and 4 bases stayed unmatched. The CDR3 consists of 13 residues. This clonotype has at least ten counts. The TCR cDNA carried a universal primer site and UMIs from 5'RACE template switching. TCRdb re-called the 5' RACE reads with MiXCR, one entry per CDR3 protein. This table has about 22,000 distinct CDR3 sequences, around 5.5% appearing once. The material sequenced was PBMCs, either bulk or a sorted T-cell subset (CD4+, CD8+, memory, or dextramer-sorted; not recorded which), taken more than 35 days after the first yellow fever vaccination. This TCR derives from a man between 18 and 29 years old who received the YFV17D yellow fever vaccine. The J gene is TRBJ2-4, the V gene TRBV30; 8 positions match TRBD1. The CDR3 DNA is TGTGCCTGGAGTGCAGGGGGCAGGGACATTCAGTACTTC. Translating gives CAWSAGGRDIQYF. Full variable domain (remainder filled in from reference TRBV30 and TRBJ2-4): SQTIHQWPATLVQPVGSPLSLECTVEGTSNPNLYWYRQAAGRGLQLLFYSVGIGQISSEVPQNLSASRPQDRQFILSSKKLLLSDSGFYLCAWSAGGRDIQYFGAGTRLSVL.